These T cell receptor beta chains were read from a single sample in a study of T cell responses to AZD1222 COVID-19 vaccine. Using immunoSEQ multiplex PCR, the repertoire was profiled, and TCRdb retains in-frame clones only, with some absent. The table includes about 150,000 clones, approximately 91% detected once. This material consisted of peripheral blood, taken 28 days after the second AZD1222 dose. Receptor source: an adult who received the AZD1222 COVID-19 vaccine. Both conserved end residues are part of each CDR3. The order of the fields is CDR3 length, D gene, clone size, J gene, V gene, CDR3 DNA, CDR3 protein. The D gene is left open where the match is weak. Clone size is shown for a subset of rows, as once, few, many or a class of expanded clone.

>16|-|-|TRBJ2-3|TRBV14
TGTGCCAGCAGCCAGTTGTCTAGCGCAGCCACAGATACGCAGTATTTT
CASSQLSSAATDTQYF
>14|-|-|TRBJ1-5|TRBV28
TGTGCCAGCAGAAGTAGGGGTTTCAATCAGCCCCAGCATTTT
CASRSRGFNQPQHF
>13|-|-|TRBJ1-1|TRBV30
TGTGCCTGGAGGTCCTATTCAAACACTGAAGCTTTCTTT
CAWRSYSNTEAFF
>13|-|-|TRBJ2-3|TRBV27
TGTGCCAGCAGGGCTACTAGCACAGATACGCAGTATTTT
CASRATSTDTQYF
>15|-|-|TRBJ2-1|TRBV2
TGTGCCAGCAGTAGGACTGAGACACCTTACAATGAGCAGTTCTTC
CASSRTETPYNEQFF
>15|TRBD1|few|TRBJ2-3|TRBV18
TGTGCCAGCTCACCAAGGGACAGTCCCACAGATACGCAGTATTTT
CASSPRDSPTDTQYF
>19|TRBD2|-|TRBJ2-1|TRBV19
TGTGCCAGTAGTATGGCGGCTAGCGGGGGGCGGTCCTCCTACAATGAGCAGTTCTTC
CASSMAASGGRSSYNEQFF
>14|-|-|TRBJ1-2|TRBV28
TGTGCCAGCACCGCCCCAGGGGCAGGCTATGGCTACACCTTC
CASTAPGAGYGYTF
>13|-|-|TRBJ1-5|TRBV3-1/TRBV3-2
TGTGCCAGCAGCCAACAGAGGAATCAGCCCCAGCATTTT
CASSQQRNQPQHF
>15|-|few|TRBJ1-5|TRBV28
TGTGCCAGCAGTCCCGAGCAAGGGGCCAATCAGCCCCAGCATTTT
CASSPEQGANQPQHF
>11|-|-|TRBJ2-7|TRBV28
TGTGCCAGCAGTGCGACCTACGAGCAGTACTTC
CASSATYEQYF
>15|-|-|TRBJ2-7|TRBV27
TGTGCCAGCAGTTTATTGCGGCAGGACTCCTACGAGCAGTACTTC
CASSLLRQDSYEQYF
>12|-|-|TRBJ1-6|TRBV2
TGTGCCAGCAGTAACAGGGATTCACCCCTCCACTTT
CASSNRDSPLHF
>15|TRBD1|-|TRBJ2-2|TRBV10-1
TGCGCCAGCAGTGAGGGGGACAGGGACACCGGGGAGCTGTTTTTT
CASSEGDRDTGELFF
>17|-|-|TRBJ1-2|TRBV7-2
TGTGCCAGCAGCCCCGGATATTTAACGACAGGATATCATGGCTACACCTTC
CASSPGYLTTGYHGYTF
>14|-|once|TRBJ2-6|TRBV24-1
TGTGCCACCAGTGATCCGCGTGGGGCCAACGTCCTGACTTTC
CATSDPRGANVLTF
>15|-|-|TRBJ1-3|TRBV7-6
TGTGCCAGCAGCCGAGACGAGCGCCCTGGAAACACCATATATTTT
CASSRDERPGNTIYF
>18|-|-|TRBJ2-7|TRBV4-1
TGCGCCAGCAGCCAAGAAGGTCCGGGGCGGGGCTTCTCCTACGAGCAGTACTTC
CASSQEGPGRGFSYEQYF
>15|TRBD2|-|TRBJ2-7|TRBV6-4
TGTGCCAGCAGTGACTCGAGCGGGAGCTCCTACGAGCAGTACTTC
CASSDSSGSSYEQYF
>16|TRBD2|few|TRBJ2-3|TRBV4-1
TGCGCCAGCAGCCAAGCTCTAGCGGGAGGAGCAGATACGCAGTATTTT
CASSQALAGGADTQYF
>14|-|-|TRBJ2-5|TRBV15
TGTGCCACCAGCAGAGAGGGGGCAATTGAGACCCAGTACTTC
CATSREGAIETQYF
>14|-|once|TRBJ1-1|TRBV2
TGTGCCAGCAAAGTAACAGAAATGAACACTGAAGCTTTCTTT
CASKVTEMNTEAFF
>15|-|-|TRBJ1-6|TRBV30
TGTGCCTGGAAGTTGTCGCAGGGAGATAATTCACCCCTCCACTTT
CAWKLSQGDNSPLHF
>14|-|few|TRBJ2-1|TRBV5-1
TGCGCCAGCAGCTTGGAAGTAGCGAACAATGAGCAGTTCTTC
CASSLEVANNEQFF
>13|TRBD2|-|TRBJ2-4|TRBV12-5
TGTGCTAGTGGTTTGTGGGAGGGAAACATTCAGTACTTC
CASGLWEGNIQYF
>16|TRBD1|-|TRBJ2-3|TRBV27
TGTGCCAGCAGTCGTACCGGGACAGTCAGCACAGATACGCAGTATTTT
CASSRTGTVSTDTQYF
>16|-|-|TRBJ2-7|TRBV21-1
TGTGCCAGCGGGAGGGCCCGGGCTAGCGGGAGCTACGAGCAGTACTTC
CASGRARASGSYEQYF
>15|TRBD2|-|TRBJ2-1|TRBV7-2
TGTGCCAGCAGCTTAAGCGGGGGGGCCACGGGTGAGCAGTTCTTC
CASSLSGGATGEQFF
>13|-|-|TRBJ2-2|TRBV7-2
TGTGCCAGCTCTACGACACCCCCCGGGGAGCTGTTTTTT
CASSTTPPGELFF
>15|-|-|TRBJ1-2|TRBV5-6
TGTGCCAGCAGCCCAATCGGGAGGCAGCTCTATGGCTACACCTTC
CASSPIGRQLYGYTF
>14|TRBD1|-|TRBJ1-6|TRBV13
TGTGCCAGCAGCTTAGGGGACAGGGCATCACCCCTCCACTTT
CASSLGDRASPLHF
>18|TRBD1|-|TRBJ1-3|TRBV30
TGTGCCTGGATTCGGGTGGCAGGGGGACGATTCTCTGGAAACACCATATATTTT
CAWIRVAGGRFSGNTIYF
>15|-|-|TRBJ2-7|TRBV10-3
TGTGCCATCAGTGACTTGGCGACGAGCTCCTACGAGCAGTACTTC
CAISDLATSSYEQYF
>11|-|-|TRBJ2-5|TRBV5-1
TGCGCCAGCAGCTGGGAGGAGACCCAGTACTTC
CASSWEETQYF
>15|-|-|TRBJ1-5|TRBV19
TGTGCCAGTAGTATGGGTGGTGCGGGCAATCAGCCCCAGCATTTT
CASSMGGAGNQPQHF
>12|-|-|TRBJ2-7|TRBV30
TGTGCCTGGAGTGAGCGATTGCACGAGCAGTACTTC
CAWSERLHEQYF
>16|-|-|TRBJ2-1|TRBV27
TGTGCCAGCAGTTTAACCCGATCCCGGCGGAACAATGAGCAGTTCTTC
CASSLTRSRRNNEQFF
>14|-|few|TRBJ1-6|TRBV4-1
TGCGCCAGCAAGCCTGGACAGACTAATTCACCCCTCCACTTT
CASKPGQTNSPLHF
>13|TRBD1|-|TRBJ1-1|TRBV19
TGTGCCACCGGGGACAGGGGAAGGCCTGAAGCTTTCTTT
CATGDRGRPEAFF
>14|-|-|TRBJ2-2|TRBV3-1/TRBV3-2
TGTGCCAGCAGCCGCATACCGGGACCCGGGGAGCTGTTTTTT
CASSRIPGPGELFF
>11|-|-|TRBJ2-7|TRBV12-3/TRBV12-4
TGTGCCAGCAGCCAGGCCTACGAGCAGTACTTC
CASSQAYEQYF
>16|-|-|TRBJ1-2|TRBV6-5
TGTGCCAGCAGTTACTCGATGGGCGCGGGGAACTATGGCTACACCTTC
CASSYSMGAGNYGYTF
>16|TRBD1|-|TRBJ2-3|TRBV4-1
TGCGCCAGCAGTTACCGGACAGGTTGGGTCACAGATACGCAGTATTTT
CASSYRTGWVTDTQYF
>17|-|-|TRBJ2-1|TRBV5-1
TGCGCCAGCAGCGGCGGTCCCGGGACCACCCCTTACAATGAGCAGTTCTTC
CASSGGPGTTPYNEQFF
>12|TRBD1|-|TRBJ2-7|TRBV28
TGTGCCATGGCGGACAGGAGCGACGAGCAGTACTTC
CAMADRSDEQYF
>13|-|once|TRBJ1-1|TRBV6-5
TGTGCCAGCAGTTACACATGGAACACTGAAGCTTTCTTT
CASSYTWNTEAFF
>15|-|-|TRBJ1-5|TRBV30
TGTGCCTGGAGTCGAGGTCGGGTAGGGGATCAGCCCCAGCATTTT
CAWSRGRVGDQPQHF